Listed here are 8 T cell receptor beta chains from one sample, sequenced in a study of CD4 T cells in relation to SARS-CoV-2 and coronaviruses. Unexposed donor CD4+ T cells date from about 2011-2018, before the COVID-19 pandemic. CD4+ T cells were isolated from the cells after 10 days of culture. For these receptors, no antigen is known. Clones were sequenced by immunoSEQ multiplex PCR, and TCRdb holds only the in-frame ones, with some missing. The table has tens of thousands of clones, about 84% seen once. The sequenced material came from CD4+ T cells from PBMCs, cultured in vitro. The receptors derive from a human donor in good health.

This clone occurred a few times. The chain recombines TRBV7-3 with TRBJ2-7, with a weak D call TRBD1 (5 bases). Per germline, CDR1 SGHTA and CDR2 FQGTGA. The ends were cut back, 2 bases at V and 2 bases at J, with 7 bases in the middle. This CDR3 spans 13 amino acids. As DNA, the CDR3 is TGTGCCAGCAGCTTAGACAGAGCCTACGAGCAGTACTTC. Amino acids: CASSLDRAYEQYF. The full variable domain, its missing parts supplied by reference TRBV7-3 and TRBJ2-7, is GAGVSQTPSNKVTEKGKYVELRCDPISGHTALYWYRQSLGQGPEFLIYFQGTGAADDSGLPNDRFFAVRPEGSVSTLKIQRTERGDSAVYLCASSLDRAYEQYFGPGTRLTVT.

The chain combines TRBV3-1 (or the pseudogene TRBV3-2) with TRBJ1-2; D gene uncertain. CDR3 size: 15 residues. Deletions cut 0 bases from V and 6 bases from J, with 14 bases between. Germline CDR1 is LGHDT and CDR2 is YNNKEL (reference sequence). DNA for the CDR3: TGTGCCAGCAGCCAAGATCTTGGCAGGCCCGATGGCTACACCTTC. Encoded protein: CASSQDLGRPDGYTF.

The gene calls are TRBV24-1 and TRBJ2-1; D is unresolved. V lost 5 bases and J lost 6, with 4 bases in between. The germline V gene encodes CDR1 KGHDR and CDR2 SFDVKD. This CDR3 is built from 11 residues. CDR3 sequence reads: CATSVRNEQFF. CDR3 DNA: TGTGCCACCAGTGTCCGCAATGAGCAGTTCTTC.

The table lists this clone with a few counts. CDR3 sequence: CASSGDGATNYGYTF. CDR3 DNA: TGTGCCAGTAGTGGGGACGGAGCTACTAACTATGGCTACACCTTC. The chain uses TRBV19 and TRBJ1-2; a possible D gene is TRBD1 (5 bases). The CDR3 sequence is 15 residues long. Looked up from germline, CDR1 is LNHDA and CDR2 is SQIVND (reference sequence). The V end lost 5 bases, the J end lost 0 bases, and 13 bases lay between the germline ends.

The J gene is TRBJ2-7, the V gene TRBV6-5; D remains unclear. Deletions cut 5 bases from V and 2 bases from J, with 10 bases between. Looked up from germline, CDR1 is MNHEY and CDR2 is SVGAGI. The CDR3 has 13 residues. The CDR3 DNA follows: TGTGCCAGCAGTAGTAGGGTGGCCTACGAGCAGTACTTC. Translated: CASSSRVAYEQYF.

The chain has TRBV4-1 and TRBJ2-7; D uncertain. The V and J ends lost 2 bases and 11 bases respectively, with 16 bases between them. The CDR3 covers 13 residues. Germline CDR1 and CDR2: MGHRA and YSYEKL. CDR3 nucleotide sequence: TGCGCCAGCAGCCAACCGGACGGAGCAGTCAAGTACTTC. This codes for CASSQPDGAVKYF.

The chain combines TRBV6-5 with TRBJ2-1, with D perhaps TRBD2 (6 bases). The germline V and J ends were trimmed by 2 bases and 8 bases, with 13 bases remaining between them. This CDR3 region has 14 residues. Per germline, CDR1 MNHEY and CDR2 SVGAGI. CDR3: CASSYRRGGDEQFF. The CDR3 bases are TGTGCCAGCAGTTACCGAAGGGGAGGCGATGAGCAGTTCTTC.

This chain connects TRBV24-1 to TRBJ2-1; D perhaps matches TRBD2 (5 bases). Trimming stripped 2 bases from V and 2 bases from J, with 12 bases between. The germline V gene has CDR1 KGHDR and CDR2 SFDVKD. The CDR3 has 16 amino acids. This chain's CDR3 is CATSDSISEAYNEQFF. The CDR3 DNA reads as TGTGCCACCAGTGATTCCATCTCGGAGGCCTACAATGAGCAGTTCTTC.